The 20 T cell receptor beta chains below were found in one sample sequenced in a study of blood T cells in healthy people across ages. Then a second PCR, running roughly 7 to 11 cycles, was carried out with a sample-barcoded 5' primer and a J-beta primer mix. Using its own MiXCR run on the 5' RACE reads, TCRdb lists one record per CDR3 protein. Seen here are 700,000 to 800,000 distinct CDR3 sequences, about 40% observed once, and the top ten hold more than 20%. Sequenced: blood. The receptors here all came from an older woman in good health.

The V gene is TRBV7-2, the J gene TRBJ1-4; 7 positions agree with TRBD1. Germline loops: CDR1 SGHTA, CDR2 FQGNSA. The CDR3 extends over 15 amino acids. Trimming took 5 bases from V and 6 from J; bases not matched to a gene: 9. The DNA of the CDR3 is TGTGCCAGCAGCCCCCGGGTCGGGACAGATGAAAAACTGTTTTTT. It codes for CASSPRVGTDEKLFF.

The chain is built from TRBV24-1 and TRBJ2-1, with 8 bases identical to TRBD1. Germline V gene data show CDR1 as KGHDR and CDR2 as SFDVKD. This CDR3 comprises 16 residues. V shed 4 bases, J shed 9 bases, and the junction held 13 bases outside the gene matches. The CDR3 protein is CATSEASGGYRSEQFF. The CDR3 coding sequence is TGTGCCACCAGTGAAGCGTCAGGGGGCTATAGGAGTGAGCAGTTCTTC.

This clonotype was detected only a few times. This chain uses TRBV20-1 with TRBJ1-5; D not certain. The germline CDR1 and CDR2 sequences are DFQATT and SNEGSKA (reference sequence). The V gene lost 0 bases and the J gene lost 9 bases, with 12 bases spanning the gap. CDR3 size: 13 residues. The CDR3 nucleotides read TGCAGTGCTAGAGATCGGGGATCTGGGCCCCAGCATTTT. Its translation: CSARDRGSGPQHF.

The V gene is TRBV15, the J gene TRBJ2-5, with a weak D call TRBD1 (5 bases). In germline, CDR1 is LNHNV, CDR2 YYDKDF (reference sequence). There are 15 residues in the CDR3. V lost 5 bases and J lost 2, with 15 bases in between. CDR3 bases: TGTGCCACCAGCGTAGGCCAGGGCGAACAAGAGACCCAGTACTTC. This gives the protein CATSVGQGEQETQYF.

This CDR3 reads CASSRDRVAYGYTF. The CDR3 region has the DNA TGTGCCAGCAGTCGGGACAGAGTCGCCTATGGCTACACCTTC. This chain connects TRBV6-2 or TRBV6-3 to TRBJ1-2; 7 positions match TRBD1. Trimming at V came to 5 bases and at J to 4 bases, leaving 7 bases not matched to a gene. This CDR3 has 14 amino acids. The germline CDR1 and CDR2 sequences are MNHEY and SVGEGT.

The rearrangement uses TRBV10-3 and TRBJ1-2; 8 bases are shared with TRBD1. The CDR3 loop spans 14 amino acids. Germline CDR1 ENHRY, CDR2 SYGVKD. Germline trimming cut 4 bases from V and 3 bases from J; bases unmatched to any gene: 4. CDR3 bases: TGTGCCATCAGTGGGACAGGGAGGGACTATGGCTACACCTTC. Its translation: CAISGTGRDYGYTF.

The chain joins TRBV24-1 to TRBJ2-2; 7 bases line up with TRBD2. CDR1 and CDR2 (germline): KGHDR, SFDVKD. This CDR3 is built from 14 residues. V dropped 10 bases and J dropped 3; count of bases not matched to a gene: 7. The CDR3 nucleotides are TGTGCCACACAGTCGGGGGGAGACACCGGGGAGCTGTTTTTT. Translation gives CATQSGGDTGELFF.

The CDR3 sequence is CASTPTTLGYGYTF. The CDR3 DNA sequence: TGTGCCAGCACCCCAACGACCTTAGGGTATGGCTACACCTTC. V usage is TRBV7-9 and J usage is TRBJ1-2; the D is unclear. CDR1 and CDR2 from the germline V gene are SEHNR and FQNEAQ (reference sequence). The CDR3 totals 14 residues. Trimming left V 7 bases short and J 5 bases short, with 17 bases between.

There are a few counts of this clonotype. The rearrangement links TRBV6-1 to TRBJ2-3; 15 nucleotides align to TRBD2. The germline CDR1 and CDR2 sequences are MNHNS and SASEGT. With 6 bases clipped from V and 2 bases from J, the junction kept 6 bases outside the gene matches. CDR3 length: 17 residues. CDR3 nucleotides: TGTGCCAGCAGCCTTGGACTAGCGGGGGGGTTCACAGATACGCAGTATTTT. Its protein is CASSLGLAGGFTDTQYF.

The V and J genes are TRBV6-1 and TRBJ2-3, with a weak D call TRBD2 (6 bases). This CDR3 has 14 residues. Germline loops: CDR1 MNHNS, CDR2 SASEGT. V shed 6 bases and J shed 0 bases, with 10 bases lying between them. CDR3 region: CASSRDFSTDTQYF. CDR3 bases: TGTGCCAGCAGCCGGGACTTCAGCACAGATACGCAGTATTTT.

As for this clonotype: The junction differs from germline at one of its ends, possibly a read error. CDR3 bases: TGTGTCAGCAGTTACTCAGGGGACAGGGGAGGCGAGCAGTACTTC. Amino acid sequence: CVSSYSGDRGGEQYF. This sequence joins TRBV6-2 or TRBV6-3 and TRBJ2-7, with 10 nucleotides matching TRBD1. This CDR3 region has 15 residues. The germline V gene has CDR1 MNHEY and CDR2 SVGEGT.

The rearrangement uses TRBV9 and TRBJ2-1; TRBD2 aligns across 8 bases. CDR3 length equals 16 residues. With V trimmed by 5 bases and J by 6 bases, 13 bases remained unmatched. Germline assignment: CDR1 SGDLS and CDR2 YYNGEE. CDR3 nucleotide sequence: TGTGCCAGCAGTTCATCCTGGACTAGCTCGGCCAATGAGCAGTTCTTC. Amino acids: CASSSSWTSSANEQFF.

Here the CDR3 reads CSASRRDGRYGYTF. CDR3 DNA: TGCAGTGCTAGCCGACGGGACGGCCGCTATGGCTACACCTTC. The V call is TRBV20-1, the J call TRBJ1-2; a weak D match, TRBD1 (5 bases). V gave up 3 bases and J gave up 4 bases, with 15 bases separating them. This CDR3 has 14 amino acids. CDR1 and CDR2 (germline): DFQATT, SNEGSKA (reference sequence).

The chain employs TRBV7-9 and TRBJ2-1; 7 positions match TRBD2. This CDR3 has 15 residues. V dropped 7 bases and J dropped 4; count of bases not matched to a gene: 10. Per the germline V gene, CDR1 is SEHNR and CDR2 is FQNEAQ (reference sequence). CDR3 region: CASTPRGSGYNEQFF. The CDR3 DNA follows: TGTGCCAGCACCCCAAGGGGTAGCGGGTACAATGAGCAGTTCTTC.

This clonotype has a count of ten or more. V and J are TRBV12-5 and TRBJ2-2; tentatively, D is TRBD2 (6 bases). Trimming removed 1 base at V and 7 bases at J, with 19 bases between. The CDR3 length is 17 residues. Germline assignment: CDR1 LGHNT and CDR2 FRNRAP. This CDR3 reads CASGLARPGVPYGELFF. Written as DNA, the CDR3 is TGTGCTAGTGGTTTGGCCAGGCCGGGGGTCCCCTACGGGGAGCTGTTTTTT.

The gene calls are TRBV6-2 or TRBV6-3 and TRBJ1-2, with TRBD1 matching over 8 bases. Trimming removed 5 bases from V and 2 bases from J; junction bases left unmatched: 4. Germline CDR1 is MNHEY and CDR2 is SVGEGT. The CDR3 contains 14 residues. The CDR3 nucleotides are TGTGCCAGCAGTCGGACAGGGTTGAACTATGGCTACACCTTC. Residues: CASSRTGLNYGYTF.

This clonotype has at least ten counts. V usage is TRBV29-1 and J usage is TRBJ1-1; unclear D gene. CDR1 and CDR2 (germline): SQVTM, ANQGSEA. The CDR3 extends over 13 amino acids. Trimming removed 4 bases at V and 4 bases at J, with 13 bases between. This CDR3 is CSVVPGSGTEAFF. DNA for the CDR3: TGCAGCGTTGTACCGGGTAGTGGCACTGAAGCTTTCTTT.

The V call is TRBV4-3, the J call TRBJ2-3, with TRBD2 matching 7 bases. CDR1 is LGHNA and CDR2 is YSLEER in the germline V gene. This CDR3 region has 13 residues. V shed 0 bases, J shed 14 bases, and the junction held 8 bases outside the gene matches. CDR3 region: CASSQEPGLSPYF. The CDR3 DNA is TGCGCCAGCAGCCAAGAACCGGGACTATCCCCGTATTTT.

The V call is TRBV28, the J call TRBJ2-1; 9 positions agree with TRBD1. J was trimmed by 7 bases and V by 5 bases; bases with no gene match: 9. This CDR3 comprises 15 residues. From germline, CDR1 is MDHEN and CDR2 SYDVKM. The chain's CDR3 is CASSPGTGPWNEQFF. CDR3 sequence (DNA): TGTGCCAGCAGTCCCGGGACAGGGCCTTGGAATGAGCAGTTCTTC.

This chain connects TRBV7-2 to TRBJ2-1, with 12 bases matching TRBD2. V shed 5 bases, J shed 10 bases, and the junction held 9 bases outside the gene matches. CDR3 size: 15 residues. Germline V lookup: CDR1 SGHTA, CDR2 FQGNSA. The CDR3 here is CASSPTSGGRVEQFF. The CDR3 region has the DNA TGTGCCAGCAGCCCGACTAGCGGGGGTCGTGTGGAGCAGTTCTTC.